One and the same sample provided the 21 T cell receptor beta chains below, sequenced in a study of CD8 T cells in ankylosing spondylitis. Study-wide results and caveats: Seven to nine highly homologous variants formed a TCR beta motif that appeared characteristic of ankylosing spondylitis blood.

Which antigens these TCRs recognize remains unknown. MiXCR was run by TCRdb on the 5' RACE reads, yielding one entry per CDR3 protein. The data show over 450,000 distinct CDR3 sequences, about an eighth seen once. The specimen sequenced was blood, either unsorted or a sorted T cell fraction (not recorded which). Receptor source: a male donor with ankylosing spondylitis.

This clonotype has a handful of counts. This chain uses TRBV5-6 with TRBJ1-1; maybe TRBD1 (5 bases). The CDR3 contains 15 residues. Germline V gene lookup returns CDR1 SGHDT and CDR2 YYEEEE. Trimming took off 3 bases at V and 4 bases at J, with 16 bases between the two ends. Written as DNA, the CDR3 is TGTGCCAGCAGCTCGGTTGGGGCCCGGGGCACTGAAGCTTTCTTT. This encodes CASSSVGARGTEAFF.

This clonotype appeared a few times. The chain has TRBV7-8 and TRBJ2-1, with D unclear. CDR1 and CDR2 (germline): SGHVS, FQNEAQ. The CDR3 runs to 13 residues. Trimming removed 7 bases at V and 1 base at J, with 8 bases between. For the CDR3, the DNA is TGTGCCAGCACCCTGGGGTCCTACAATGAGCAGTTCTTC. It encodes CASTLGSYNEQFF.

The V call is TRBV27, the J call TRBJ2-3; D ambiguous. Germline CDR1 and CDR2: MNHEY and SMNVEV (reference sequence). V shed 7 bases and J shed 0 bases, with 5 bases lying between them. CDR3 length: 12 amino acids. This chain's CDR3 is CASNRSTDTQYF. The CDR3 nucleotides read TGTGCCAGCAATCGTAGCACAGATACGCAGTATTTT.

The rearrangement uses TRBV7-2 and TRBJ1-1; TRBD1 agrees at 12 bases. Germline CDR1 is SGHTA and CDR2 is FQGNSA. V lost 0 bases and J lost 0; bases outside the gene matches: 5. The CDR3 length is 18 residues. The CDR3 nucleotides are TGTGCCAGCAGCTTAGCGCGCGGGACAGGGGGCATGAACACTGAAGCTTTCTTT. It yields the protein CASSLARGTGGMNTEAFF.

This clonotype has only a few counts. V usage is TRBV20-1 and J usage is TRBJ2-1; tentatively, D is TRBD1 or TRBD2 (5 bases each). Germline loops: CDR1 DFQATT, CDR2 SNEGSKA (reference sequence). V lost 0 bases and J lost 9, with 21 bases in between. The CDR3 has 16 amino acids. The CDR3 protein is CSARERLGRSGGEQFF. In DNA form, the CDR3 reads TGCAGTGCTAGAGAGCGGCTAGGCAGGTCTGGGGGTGAGCAGTTCTTC.

The sample holds many counts of this clonotype. This sequence joins TRBV20-1 and TRBJ1-1, with D unresolved. The CDR3 covers 12 residues. Germline V CDR1 and CDR2: DFQATT, SNEGSKA (reference sequence). The V gene lost 8 bases and the J gene lost 5 bases, with 15 bases spanning the gap. As DNA, the CDR3 is TGCAGTAGAACGGGGATTGGAACTGAAGCTTTCTTT. It encodes CSRTGIGTEAFF.

At least ten counts were recorded for this clonotype. This chain joins TRBV12-3 or TRBV12-4 and TRBJ1-3; D unresolved. The CDR3 has 12 residues. The germline V and J ends were trimmed by 6 bases and 0 bases, with 3 bases remaining between them. The CDR3 loop is CASRPSGNTIYF. CDR3 sequence (DNA): TGTGCCAGCAGGCCCTCTGGAAACACCATATATTTT.

This clonotype was counted only a few times. The chain combines TRBV29-1 with TRBJ2-7; perhaps TRBD1 as D (7 bases). V was pared by 7 bases and J by 0 bases, with 16 bases between. The V gene's germline CDR1 is SQVTM and CDR2 ANQGSEA. This CDR3 is built from 14 residues. In DNA, the CDR3 is TGCAGCGCTGAGGGGGCGGGGAGCTCCTACGAGCAGTACTTC. This encodes CSAEGAGSSYEQYF.

This rearrangement joins TRBV20-1 to TRBJ2-4, with 12 bases aligning to TRBD2. With V trimmed by 2 bases and J by 1 base, 3 bases remained unmatched. Looked up from germline, CDR1 is DFQATT and CDR2 is SNEGSKA (reference sequence). This CDR3 region has 16 residues. This chain's CDR3 is CSARSTSGRAKNIQYF. In nucleotides, the CDR3 is TGCAGTGCTAGATCCACTAGCGGGAGGGCCAAAAACATTCAGTACTTC.

V and J are TRBV5-1 and TRBJ1-2, with 9 bases identical to TRBD1. After removal of 0 bases from V and 7 bases from J, the junction contained 7 bases not matched to a gene. CDR1 is SGHRS, CDR2 YFSETQ, per germline. This CDR3 is 15 amino acids long. The CDR3 DNA follows: TGCGCCAGCAGCTTGGAAGGACAGGGGTTTGGTGGCTACACCTTC. This sequence encodes CASSLEGQGFGGYTF.

At least ten counts were recorded for this clonotype. The V gene is TRBV12-3 or TRBV12-4, the J gene TRBJ1-1, with no clear D. V shed 3 bases and J shed 4 bases, with 9 bases lying between them. The CDR3 sequence is 13 residues long. The chain's CDR3 is CASSFLEGTEAFF. CDR3 sequence (DNA): TGTGCCAGCAGTTTTCTAGAGGGCACTGAAGCTTTCTTT.

V usage is TRBV7-8 and J usage is TRBJ2-1; D ambiguous. Germline V gene lookup returns CDR1 SGHVS and CDR2 FQNEAQ. The CDR3 totals 11 residues. V gave up 1 base and J gave up 12 bases, with 7 bases separating them. The CDR3 coding sequence is TGTGCCAGCAGCTTAGGGGAAAGGCAGTTCTTC. Its protein is CASSLGERQFF.

The table lists this clonotype with a few counts. The V gene is TRBV16, the J gene TRBJ2-7, with D hard to call. The CDR3 has 14 residues. V lost 4 bases and J lost 6, with 16 bases in between. Germline CDR1 reads KGHSY; CDR2 reads FQNENV. The CDR3 DNA reads TGTGCCAGCAGCCTCGGCCGGTCGGTGGTCGAGCAGTACTTC. Protein product: CASSLGRSVVEQYF. Drawing the rest from reference TRBV16 and TRBJ2-7, the complete variable domain is GEEVAQTPKHLVRGEGQKAKLYCAPIKGHSYVFWYQQVLKNEFKFLISFQNENVFDETGMPKERFSAKCLPNSPCSLEIQATKLEDSAVYFCASSLGRSVVEQYFGPGTRLTVT.

The rearrangement links TRBV27 to TRBJ2-1; TRBD1 might be the D (5 bases). The CDR3 extends over 12 amino acids. V was cut by 3 bases and J by 9 bases, with 9 bases left in between. Germline CDR1 is MNHEY and CDR2 is SMNVEV (reference sequence). The CDR3 reads CASSFFQGEQFF. For the CDR3, the DNA is TGTGCCAGCAGTTTTTTTCAGGGTGAGCAGTTCTTC.

This clonotype was seen ten or more times. V and J are TRBV6-2 or TRBV6-3 and TRBJ2-7; 9 bases map to TRBD1. CDR3 size: 15 residues. The V gene's germline CDR1 is MNHEY and CDR2 SVGEGT. V shed 5 bases, J shed 4 bases, and the junction held 9 bases outside the gene matches. The CDR3 nucleotides are TGTGCCAGCAGTCCCCCGGGACAGGGACCGTACGAGCAGTACTTC. It codes for CASSPPGQGPYEQYF.

Many counts were recorded for this clonotype. The CDR3 region has the DNA TGTGCCAGCAGCTTGAAGCGGAGACCTTACAATGAGCAGTTCTTC. The encoded protein is CASSLKRRPYNEQFF. This sequence joins TRBV5-6 and TRBJ2-1; weak D call: TRBD2 (5 bases). This CDR3 spans 15 amino acids. Trimming left V 1 base short and J 4 bases short, with 12 bases between. CDR1 is SGHDT and CDR2 is YYEEEE in the germline V gene. Variable domain in full (rest from reference TRBV5-6 and TRBJ2-1): DAGVTQSPTHLIKTRGQQVTLRCSPKSGHDTVSWYQQALGQGPQFIFQYYEEEERQRGNFPDRFSGHQFPNYSSELNVNALLLGDSALYLCASSLKRRPYNEQFFGPGTRLTVL.

This rearrangement joins TRBV24-1 to TRBJ2-3; weak D call: TRBD2 (5 bases). The CDR3 consists of 16 residues. V was trimmed by 2 bases and J by 7 bases, leaving 18 bases between them. Germline values: CDR1 KGHDR, CDR2 SFDVKD. The CDR3 reads CATSDSREGLLNTQYF. In DNA form, the CDR3 reads TGTGCCACCAGTGATTCCCGGGAAGGGTTATTAAATACGCAGTATTTT.

The chain recombines TRBV30 with TRBJ2-2; 8 bases align to TRBD1. V trimming: 5 bases; J trimming: 5 bases; junction bases outside the gene matches: 10. The CDR3 is 15 amino acids. The V gene's germline CDR1 is GTSNPN and CDR2 SVGIG (reference sequence). The DNA of the CDR3 is TGTGCCTGGGTCCCCCGGACAGGGTTGACCGGGGAGCTGTTTTTT. It translates to CAWVPRTGLTGELFF. Variable domain in full (rest from reference TRBV30 and TRBJ2-2): SQTIHQWPATLVQPVGSPLSLECTVEGTSNPNLYWYRQAAGRGLQLLFYSVGIGQISSEVPQNLSASRPQDRQFILSSKKLLLSDSGFYLCAWVPRTGLTGELFFGEGSRLTVL.

This clonotype was detected only a few times. The chain joins TRBV2 to TRBJ2-3; 7 bases are a match to TRBD2. The trim removed 4 bases at V and 0 bases at J, leaving 7 bases unmatched. Germline V CDR1 and CDR2: SNHLY, FYNNEI. The CDR3 runs 16 residues. The CDR3 region is CASSGSSGASTDTQYF. CDR3 nucleotides: TGTGCCAGCAGTGGTTCGAGCGGGGCTAGCACAGATACGCAGTATTTT.

V is TRBV5-1 and J is TRBJ2-7; maybe TRBD1 (5 bases). Germline V gene data show CDR1 as SGHRS and CDR2 as YFSETQ. The V gene lost 0 bases and the J gene lost 3 bases, with 7 bases spanning the gap. There are 13 residues in the CDR3. The CDR3 DNA reads as TGCGCCAGCAGCTTGGTAGACAGCTACGAGCAGTACTTC. Protein product: CASSLVDSYEQYF.

Only a few counts were recorded for this clonotype. CDR3 in amino acids: CASSPVRGTGGYTF. The CDR3 DNA reads TGCGCCAGCAGCCCCGTAAGGGGGACCGGTGGCTACACCTTC. The chain has TRBV5-1 and TRBJ1-2, with D tentatively TRBD1 (6 bases). Germline V CDR1 and CDR2: SGHRS, YFSETQ. This CDR3 has 14 amino acids. V was cut by 4 bases and J by 7 bases, with 17 bases left in between.